The 15 T cell receptor beta chains given below trace back to one sample, sequenced in a study of CD8 T cells in Susac syndrome. Random-hexamer reverse transcription was applied to about 0.5 to 1 ug RNA. A single record per CDR3 protein comes from TCRdb applying MiXCR to the immunoSEQ multiplex PCR reads. The sample contains approximately 150,000 distinct CDR3 sequences, around 94% of which appear only once. The sequenced sample consisted of CD4+ T cells from PBMCs. The receptors originated from a human donor in good health.

The chain uses TRBV3-1 and TRBJ2-2, with 11 bases lining up with TRBD2. Trimming removed 1 base from V and 5 bases from J; junction bases left unmatched: 6. Per the germline V gene, CDR1 is LGHDT and CDR2 is YNNKEL (reference sequence). The CDR3 is 17 residues long. For the CDR3, the DNA is TGTGCCAGCAGCCAAGGTCCTAGCGGGAGGTTGACCGGGGAGCTGTTTTTT. Its translation is CASSQGPSGRLTGELFF.

This rearrangement joins TRBV5-1 to TRBJ2-1; D is possibly TRBD2 (5 bases). Trimming removed 4 bases from V and 5 bases from J, with 13 bases in between. Per the germline V gene, CDR1 is SGHRS and CDR2 is YFSETQ. The CDR3 covers 14 residues. CDR3 residues: CASSALQTNNEQFF. CDR3 DNA: TGCGCCAGCAGCGCTCTCCAGACTAACAATGAGCAGTTCTTC.

The chain combines TRBV10-3 with TRBJ2-1; the D gene could be TRBD1 or TRBD2 (5 bases each). CDR3 length equals 17 residues. V lost 3 bases to trimming and J lost 2 bases, with 17 bases between them. Germline V CDR1 and CDR2: ENHRY, SYGVKD. The CDR3 region is CAISDRDPSGTYNEQFF. In DNA, the CDR3 is TGTGCCATCAGTGATAGGGACCCGTCGGGAACCTACAATGAGCAGTTCTTC.

The V and J genes are TRBV12-5 and TRBJ1-1, with 7 positions matching TRBD1. This CDR3 has 17 residues. V was clipped by 6 bases and J by 0 bases; unmatched bases: 13. Germline values: CDR1 LGHNT, CDR2 FRNRAP. CDR3 region: CASGPSINRGLNTEAFF. CDR3 DNA sequence: TGTGCTAGTGGCCCGTCTATTAACAGGGGTTTGAACACTGAAGCTTTCTTT.

This sequence joins TRBV28 and TRBJ2-1; D tentatively reads TRBD1 or TRBD2 (5 bases each). Trimming removed 9 bases at V and 4 bases at J, with 19 bases between. The germline V gene encodes CDR1 MDHEN and CDR2 SYDVKM. The CDR3 runs to 15 residues. DNA for the CDR3: TGTGCCAGTCTACGAGGGACGGATATGTACAATGAGCAGTTCTTC. This codes for CASLRGTDMYNEQFF.

The chain employs TRBV5-6 and TRBJ2-4, with TRBD2 matching 8 bases. V gave up 5 bases and J gave up 4 bases; unmatched junction bases: 5. Per germline, CDR1 SGHDT and CDR2 YYEEEE. The CDR3 length is 14 residues. The chain's CDR3 is CASSGLAVKNIQYF. The CDR3 DNA reads as TGTGCCAGCAGTGGACTAGCCGTAAAAAACATTCAGTACTTC.

The chain carries TRBV7-6 and TRBJ2-7; 15 positions agree with TRBD2. There are 17 residues in the CDR3. The V gene end was trimmed by 3 bases and the J gene end by 1 base; junction bases not matched to a gene: 4. Germline V gives CDR1 SGHVS, CDR2 FNYEAQ. The DNA of the CDR3 is TGTGCCAGCAGCTTGGGACTAGCGGGAGGTGGGTCCTACGAGCAGTACTTC. As protein: CASSLGLAGGGSYEQYF.

The genes are TRBV20-1 and TRBJ2-7; D uncertain. V lost 7 bases and J 4 bases, leaving 17 bases between the germline ends. Germline V gene sequence: CDR1 DFQATT, CDR2 SNEGSKA (reference sequence). CDR3 length: 13 residues. The CDR3 bases are TGCAGTGTTGACACGGCAGACGTATACGAGCAGTACTTC. Its protein is CSVDTADVYEQYF.

The V and J genes are TRBV3-1 and TRBJ2-1; 7 bases line up with TRBD1. The V gene's germline CDR1 is LGHDT and CDR2 YNNKEL (reference sequence). The V gene end was trimmed by 0 bases and the J gene end by 3 bases; junction bases not matched to a gene: 5. This CDR3 contains 16 residues. The CDR3 reads CASSQDRRGIYNEQFF. The CDR3 DNA reads as TGTGCCAGCAGCCAAGATCGCAGGGGGATCTACAATGAGCAGTTCTTC.

CDR3 sequence: CASSYKHGETQYF. CDR3 nucleotide sequence: TGTGCCAGCAGCTACAAACACGGGGAGACCCAGTACTTC. This chain joins TRBV5-6 and TRBJ2-5; D call uncertain. V lost 3 bases and J 5 bases, leaving 11 bases between the germline ends. The CDR3 extends over 13 amino acids. Germline V gene sequence: CDR1 SGHDT, CDR2 YYEEEE.

Concerning this clonotype: Germline is not matched at one junction end, which may reflect a read error. The chain joins TRBV28 to TRBJ2-1, with D possibly TRBD1 on 7 matching bases. The CDR3 contains 16 residues. Germline assignment: CDR1 MDHEN and CDR2 SYDVKM. In nucleotides, the CDR3 is TGTGCCAGCAGTTTATATCTTGCGTCAGGGGGAGGTGAGCATTTCTTC. This encodes CASSLYLASGGGEHFF.

This chain uses TRBV3-1 with TRBJ2-1; D is possibly TRBD1 (6 bases). The germline gives CDR1 LGHDT, CDR2 YNNKEL (reference sequence). CDR3 length: 13 amino acids. V was trimmed by 6 bases and J by 3 bases, leaving 9 bases between them. As DNA, the CDR3 is TGTGCCAGCAGAGGACAGAACTACAATGAGCAGTTCTTC. Amino acids: CASRGQNYNEQFF.

This chain links TRBV19 with TRBJ1-5; 8 bases align to TRBD1. From germline, CDR1 is LNHDA and CDR2 SQIVND (reference sequence). The CDR3 length is 14 residues. The V gene end was trimmed by 6 bases and the J gene end by 0 bases; junction bases not matched to a gene: 1. CDR3 region: CASRTGDSNQPQHF. DNA of the CDR3: TGTGCCAGTAGGACAGGGGATAGCAATCAGCCCCAGCATTTT.

V usage is TRBV3-1 and J usage is TRBJ2-7; D assignment may be TRBD1 or TRBD2 (5 bases each). Trimming cost V 0 bases and J 4 bases, with 19 bases left between them. Germline CDR1 is LGHDT and CDR2 is YNNKEL (reference sequence). This CDR3 contains 17 residues. The CDR3 region is CASSQDPEGSPMYEQYF. In DNA form, the CDR3 reads TGTGCCAGCAGCCAAGATCCAGAGGGGAGTCCTATGTACGAGCAGTACTTC.

The CDR3 DNA sequence: TGCGCCAGCAGACAAGGGACGGATAACGTATACGAGCAGTACTTC. Translated, it gives CASRQGTDNVYEQYF. The chain has TRBV5-1 and TRBJ2-7; D possibly uses TRBD1 or TRBD2 (5 bases each). Germline CDR1 is SGHRS and CDR2 is YFSETQ. V was trimmed by 5 bases and J by 4 bases, leaving 19 bases between them. This CDR3 comprises 15 residues.